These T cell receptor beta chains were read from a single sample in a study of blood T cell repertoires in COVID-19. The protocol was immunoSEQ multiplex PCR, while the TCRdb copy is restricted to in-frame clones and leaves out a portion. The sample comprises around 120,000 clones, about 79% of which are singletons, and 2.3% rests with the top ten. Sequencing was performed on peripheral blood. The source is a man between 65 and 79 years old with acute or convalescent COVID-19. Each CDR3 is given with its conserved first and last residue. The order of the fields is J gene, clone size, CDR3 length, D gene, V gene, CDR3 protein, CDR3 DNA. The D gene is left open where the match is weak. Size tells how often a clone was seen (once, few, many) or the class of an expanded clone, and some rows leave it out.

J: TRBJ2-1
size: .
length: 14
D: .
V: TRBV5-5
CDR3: CASSSGGSYNEQFF
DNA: TGTGCCAGCAGCTCCGGGGGCTCCTACAATGAGCAGTTCTTC

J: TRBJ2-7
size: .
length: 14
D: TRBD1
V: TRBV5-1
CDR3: CASSPGDRAYEQYF
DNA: TGCGCCAGCAGCCCCGGGGACAGGGCCTACGAGCAGTACTTC

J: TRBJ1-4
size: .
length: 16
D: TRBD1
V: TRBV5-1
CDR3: CASSLDPGQGNEKLFF
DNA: TGCGCCAGCAGCTTGGATCCGGGACAGGGGAATGAAAAACTGTTTTTT

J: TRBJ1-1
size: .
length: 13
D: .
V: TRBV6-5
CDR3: CASRDRMNTEAFF
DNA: TGTGCCAGCAGAGACAGGATGAACACTGAAGCTTTCTTT

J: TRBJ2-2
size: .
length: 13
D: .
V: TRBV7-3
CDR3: CASSRPRTGELFF
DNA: TGTGCCAGCAGCCGCCCGCGCACCGGGGAGCTGTTTTTT

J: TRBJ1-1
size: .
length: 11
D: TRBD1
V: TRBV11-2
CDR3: CASSFRDRGDF
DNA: TGTGCCAGCAGCTTCCGGGACAGGGGGGACTTT

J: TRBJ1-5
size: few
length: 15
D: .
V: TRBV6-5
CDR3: CASSYSWGVSQPQHF
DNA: TGTGCCAGCAGTTACTCGTGGGGGGTCTCTCAGCCCCAGCATTTT

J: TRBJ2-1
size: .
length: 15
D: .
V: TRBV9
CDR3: CASSKETSGVDEQFF
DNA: TGTGCCAGCAGCAAAGAGACTAGTGGGGTCGATGAGCAGTTCTTC

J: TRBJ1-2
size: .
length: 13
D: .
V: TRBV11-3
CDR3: CASSLGRDYGYTF
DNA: TGTGCCAGCAGCTTAGGCAGGGACTATGGCTACACCTTC

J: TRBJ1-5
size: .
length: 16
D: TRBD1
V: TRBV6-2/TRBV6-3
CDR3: CASSSPGQGFNQPQHF
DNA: TGTGCCAGCAGTTCACCGGGACAGGGGTTCAATCAGCCCCAGCATTTT

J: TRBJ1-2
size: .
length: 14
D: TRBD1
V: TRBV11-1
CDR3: CASSPVGTGARYTF
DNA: TGTGCCAGCAGCCCGGTAGGGACAGGGGCTCGCTACACCTTC

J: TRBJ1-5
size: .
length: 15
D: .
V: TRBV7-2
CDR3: CASSFGVWSNQPQHF
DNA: TGTGCCAGCAGCTTCGGTGTTTGGAGCAATCAGCCCCAGCATTTT

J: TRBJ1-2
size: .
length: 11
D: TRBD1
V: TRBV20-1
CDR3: CSVTGTGGNAF
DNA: TGCAGCGTTACCGGGACAGGGGGGAATGCCTTC

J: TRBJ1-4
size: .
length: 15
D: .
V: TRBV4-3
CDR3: CASSQDRGRNEKLFF
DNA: TGCGCCAGCAGCCAAGACAGGGGACGTAATGAAAAACTGTTTTTT

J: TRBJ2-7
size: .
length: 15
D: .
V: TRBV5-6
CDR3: CASSFGLVSSYEQYF
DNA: TGTGCCAGCAGCTTCGGGTTGGTTTCCTCCTACGAGCAGTACTTC

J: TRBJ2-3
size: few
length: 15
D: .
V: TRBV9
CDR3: CASSVDIATRDTQYF
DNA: TGTGCCAGCAGCGTAGATATAGCGACCCGAGATACGCAGTATTTT

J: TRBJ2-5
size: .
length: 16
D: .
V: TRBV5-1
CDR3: CASSSRLGSGGETQYF
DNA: TGCGCCAGCAGCTCGAGACTAGGATCCGGTGGAGAGACCCAGTACTTC

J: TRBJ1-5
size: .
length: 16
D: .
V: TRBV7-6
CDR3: CASSLGRVGSNQPQHF
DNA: TGTGCCAGCAGCCTTGGGAGGGTTGGGAGCAATCAGCCCCAGCATTTT

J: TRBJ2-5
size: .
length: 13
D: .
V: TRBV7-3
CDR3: CASSVSGGETQYF
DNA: TGTGCCAGCAGCGTCTCTGGGGGGGAGACCCAGTACTTC

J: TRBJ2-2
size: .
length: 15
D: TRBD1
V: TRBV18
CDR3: CASSQGTVNTGELFF
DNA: TGTGCCAGCTCACAGGGGACAGTGAACACCGGGGAGCTGTTTTTT

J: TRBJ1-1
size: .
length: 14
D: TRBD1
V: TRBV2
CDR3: CASILFRGQGEAFF
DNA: TGTGCCAGCATTCTTTTCCGGGGACAGGGAGAAGCTTTCTTT

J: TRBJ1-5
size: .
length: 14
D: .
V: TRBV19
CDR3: CASSIDSGEGPQHF
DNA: TGTGCCAGTAGTATAGATTCAGGGGAGGGTCCCCAGCATTTT

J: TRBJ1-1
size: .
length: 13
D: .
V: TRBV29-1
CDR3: CSVENQGNTEAFF
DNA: TGCAGCGTTGAGAACCAGGGTAACACTGAAGCTTTCTTT

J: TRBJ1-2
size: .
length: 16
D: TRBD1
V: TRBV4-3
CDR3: CASSPGTAELNYGYTF
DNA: TGCGCCAGCAGCCCTGGGACAGCGGAGCTTAACTATGGCTACACCTTC

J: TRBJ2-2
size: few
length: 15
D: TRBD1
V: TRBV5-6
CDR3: CASSLQGQGAGELFF
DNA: TGTGCCAGCAGCCTGCAGGGGCAGGGGGCCGGGGAGCTGTTTTTT

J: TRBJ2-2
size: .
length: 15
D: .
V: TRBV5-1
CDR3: CASSLTGKDVGELFF
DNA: TGCGCCAGCAGCTTGACAGGAAAGGACGTCGGGGAGCTGTTTTTT

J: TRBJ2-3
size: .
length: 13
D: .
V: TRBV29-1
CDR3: CSVNLASADTQYF
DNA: TGCAGCGTTAATTTGGCTAGTGCGGATACGCAGTATTTT

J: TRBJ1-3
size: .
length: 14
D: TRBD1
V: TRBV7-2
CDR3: CASSSGGGGNTIYF
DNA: TGTGCCAGCAGCTCAGGGGGTGGTGGAAACACCATATATTTT

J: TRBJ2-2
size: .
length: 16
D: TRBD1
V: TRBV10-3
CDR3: CAISESRTGLAGELFF
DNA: TGTGCCATCAGTGAGTCTCGGACAGGGTTGGCCGGGGAGCTGTTTTTT

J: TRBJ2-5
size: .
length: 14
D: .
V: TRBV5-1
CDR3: CASSEGTFQETQYF
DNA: TGCGCCAGCAGCGAGGGGACATTTCAAGAGACCCAGTACTTC

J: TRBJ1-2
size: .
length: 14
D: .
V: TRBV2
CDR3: CASSEVAANYGYTF
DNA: TGTGCCAGCAGTGAAGTGGCGGCCAACTATGGCTACACCTTC

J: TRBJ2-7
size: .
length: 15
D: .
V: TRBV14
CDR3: CASSQDLSRTYEQYF
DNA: TGTGCCAGCAGCCAAGATTTGTCCAGGACCTACGAGCAGTACTTC

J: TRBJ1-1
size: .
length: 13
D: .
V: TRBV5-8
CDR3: CASSFSRYTEAFF
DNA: TGTGCCAGCAGCTTTAGTCGGTACACTGAAGCTTTCTTT

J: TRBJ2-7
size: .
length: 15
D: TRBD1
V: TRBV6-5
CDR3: CASSPTGDISYEQYF
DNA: TGTGCCAGCAGTCCAACAGGGGACATTTCCTACGAGCAGTACTTC

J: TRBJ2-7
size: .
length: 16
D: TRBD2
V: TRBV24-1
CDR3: CATSDSGLVSPYEQYF
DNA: TGTGCCACCAGTGATTCGGGACTAGTATCACCCTACGAGCAGTACTTC

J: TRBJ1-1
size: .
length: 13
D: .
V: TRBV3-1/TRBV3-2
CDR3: CASSQDRITEAFF
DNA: TGTGCCAGCAGCCAAGACAGGATCACTGAAGCTTTCTTT

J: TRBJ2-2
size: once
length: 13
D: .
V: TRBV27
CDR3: CASSPHPEGELFF
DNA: TGTGCCAGCAGTCCGCATCCGGAGGGGGAGCTGTTTTTT

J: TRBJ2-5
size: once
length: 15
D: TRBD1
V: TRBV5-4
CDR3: CASSLAGTGQETQYF
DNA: TGTGCCAGCAGCTTGGCCGGGACAGGCCAAGAGACCCAGTACTTC

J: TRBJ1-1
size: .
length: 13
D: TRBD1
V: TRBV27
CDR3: CASNRQGDTEAFF
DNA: TGTGCCAGCAATAGACAGGGGGACACTGAAGCTTTCTTT

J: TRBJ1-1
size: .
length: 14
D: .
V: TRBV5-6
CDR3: CASSLGGPWTEAFF
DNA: TGTGCCAGCAGCTTGGGGGGGCCTTGGACTGAAGCTTTCTTT

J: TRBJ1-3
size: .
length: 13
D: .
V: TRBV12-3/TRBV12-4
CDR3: CASGLFSGNTIYF
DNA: TGTGCCAGCGGTCTATTCTCTGGAAACACCATATATTTT

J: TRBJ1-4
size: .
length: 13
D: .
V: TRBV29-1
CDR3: CSVIQGSGEKLFF
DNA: TGCAGCGTTATACAGGGCTCGGGTGAAAAACTGTTTTTT

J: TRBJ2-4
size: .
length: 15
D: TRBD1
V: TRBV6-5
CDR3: CASRDRGLAKNIQYF
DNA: TGTGCCAGCAGAGACAGGGGGCTGGCCAAAAACATTCAGTACTTC

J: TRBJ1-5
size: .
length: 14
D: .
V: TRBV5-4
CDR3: CASSRVGDDQPQHF
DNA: TGTGCCAGCAGCCGGGTAGGGGATGACCAGCCCCAGCATTTT

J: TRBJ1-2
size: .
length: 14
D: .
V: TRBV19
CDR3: CASSIRGGVYGYTF
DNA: TGTGCCAGTAGTATCAGGGGAGGGGTATATGGCTACACCTTC

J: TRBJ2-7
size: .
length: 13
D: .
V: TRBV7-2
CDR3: CASRQQGVYEQYF
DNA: TGTGCCAGCAGACAACAGGGCGTCTACGAGCAGTACTTC

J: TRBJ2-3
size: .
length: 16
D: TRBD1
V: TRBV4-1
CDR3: CASSQEGQGVADTQYF
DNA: TGCGCCAGCAGCCAAGAGGGACAGGGGGTAGCAGATACGCAGTATTTT

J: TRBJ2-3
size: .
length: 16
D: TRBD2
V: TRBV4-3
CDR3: CASSQAGGRTTDTQYF
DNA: TGCGCCAGCAGCCAAGCGGGGGGGCGGACCACAGATACGCAGTATTTT

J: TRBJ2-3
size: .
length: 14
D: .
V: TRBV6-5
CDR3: CASSYDQARDTQYF
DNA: TGTGCCAGCAGTTACGACCAGGCACGAGATACGCAGTATTTT

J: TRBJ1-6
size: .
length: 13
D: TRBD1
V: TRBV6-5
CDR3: CASMDRPGSPLHF
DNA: TGTGCCAGCATGGACAGGCCGGGTTCACCCCTCCACTTT

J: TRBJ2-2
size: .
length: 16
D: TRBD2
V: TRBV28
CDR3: CASSLFTSGGTGELFF
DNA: TGTGCCAGCAGTTTATTTACTAGCGGGGGGACCGGGGAGCTGTTTTTT

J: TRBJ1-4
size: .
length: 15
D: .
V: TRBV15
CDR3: CATSRGDATNEKLFF
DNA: TGTGCCACCAGCAGAGGAGATGCAACTAATGAAAAACTGTTTTTT